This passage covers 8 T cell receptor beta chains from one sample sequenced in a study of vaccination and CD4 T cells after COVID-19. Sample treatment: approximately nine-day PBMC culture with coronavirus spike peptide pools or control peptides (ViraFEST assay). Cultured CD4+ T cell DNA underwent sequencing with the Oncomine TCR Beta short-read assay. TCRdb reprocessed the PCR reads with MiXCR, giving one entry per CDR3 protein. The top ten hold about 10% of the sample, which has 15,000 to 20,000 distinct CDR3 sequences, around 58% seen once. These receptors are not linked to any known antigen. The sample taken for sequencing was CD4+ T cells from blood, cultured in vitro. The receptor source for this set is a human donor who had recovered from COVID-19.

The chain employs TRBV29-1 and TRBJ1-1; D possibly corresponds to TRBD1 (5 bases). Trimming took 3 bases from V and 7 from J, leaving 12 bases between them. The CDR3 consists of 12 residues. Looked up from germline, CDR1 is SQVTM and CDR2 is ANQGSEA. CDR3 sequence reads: CSVEGGGIEAFF. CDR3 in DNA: TGCAGCGTTGAGGGGGGAGGCATTGAAGCTTTCTTT.

In DNA, the CDR3 is TGTGCCAGTAGTCCGGGACTAGCGTCAGGATTTCAGTACTTC. Translating gives CASSPGLASGFQYF. V is TRBV19 and J is TRBJ2-5, with 10 bases that match TRBD2. CDR3 length: 14 residues. J was trimmed by 11 bases and V by 5 bases; bases with no gene match: 11. Germline-derived CDR1 and CDR2 are LNHDA and SQIVND (reference sequence).

CDR3 sequence: CASSTITGLAGTIYEQYF. The CDR3 nucleotides are TGTGCCAGCAGTACCATAACCGGACTAGCGGGAACGATCTACGAGCAGTACTTC. The chain is built from TRBV6-2 or TRBV6-3 and TRBJ2-7; 12 bases are a match to TRBD2. The V segment lost 5 bases and the J segment 3 bases; nucleotides outside the gene matches: 14. The CDR3 length is 18 residues. Germline V gives CDR1 MNHEY, CDR2 SVGEGT.

The CDR3 coding sequence is TGTGCCAGCAGCCAAATCCTAGCGGGGCACCTGAACACCGGGGAGCTGTTTTTT. Translating it yields CASSQILAGHLNTGELFF. The chain links TRBV4-2 to TRBJ2-2; 9 bases fit TRBD2. The germline V gene encodes CDR1 LGHNA and CDR2 YNFKEQ. There are 18 residues in the CDR3. The V gene end was trimmed by 2 bases and the J gene end by 1 base; junction bases not matched to a gene: 8.

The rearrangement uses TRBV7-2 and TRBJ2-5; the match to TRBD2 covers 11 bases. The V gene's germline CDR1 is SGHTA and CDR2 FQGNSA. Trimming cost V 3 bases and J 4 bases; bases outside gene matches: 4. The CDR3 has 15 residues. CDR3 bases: TGTGCCAGCAGCTTCACTAGCGGGAGTGGAGAGACCCAGTACTTC. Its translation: CASSFTSGSGETQYF.

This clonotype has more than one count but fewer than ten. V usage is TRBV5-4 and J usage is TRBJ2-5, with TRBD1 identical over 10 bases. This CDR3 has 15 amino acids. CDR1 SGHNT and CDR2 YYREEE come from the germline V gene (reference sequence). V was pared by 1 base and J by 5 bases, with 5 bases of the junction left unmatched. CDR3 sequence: CASSLWTGGVETQYF. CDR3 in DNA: TGTGCCAGCAGCTTGTGGACAGGGGGAGTGGAGACCCAGTACTTC. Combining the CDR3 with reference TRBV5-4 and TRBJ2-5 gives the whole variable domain ETGVTQSPTHLIKTRGQQVTLRCSSQSGHNTVSWYQQALGQGPQFIFQYYREEENGRGNFPPRFSGLQFPNYSSELNVNALELDDSALYLCASSLWTGGVETQYFGPGTRLLVL.

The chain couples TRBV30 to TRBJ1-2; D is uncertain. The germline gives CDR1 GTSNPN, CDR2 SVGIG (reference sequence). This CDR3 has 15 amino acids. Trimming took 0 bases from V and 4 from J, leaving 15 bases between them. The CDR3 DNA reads TGTGCCTGGAGTGTACCCGGGTTGGGAATCTATGGCTACACCTTC. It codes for CAWSVPGLGIYGYTF.

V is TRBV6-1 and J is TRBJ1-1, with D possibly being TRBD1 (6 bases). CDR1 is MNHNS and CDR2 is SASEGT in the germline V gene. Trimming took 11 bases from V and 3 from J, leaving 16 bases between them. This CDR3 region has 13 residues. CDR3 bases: TGTGCCGGGAGCAGAGAGGGGGACACTGAAGCTTTCTTT. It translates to CAGSREGDTEAFF.